A selection of T cell receptor beta chains follows, all from one sample in a study of radiotherapy plus CTLA-4 blockade in lung cancer. Assay used: immunoSEQ multiplex PCR; TCRdb lists only in-frame clones, some missing. The sample consists of about 97,000 clones, about four fifths of them appearing once. The sample in question was peripheral blood, obtained from a patient treated with radiotherapy plus ipilimumab. The receptor source for this set is a human donor with non-small cell lung cancer who had a partial response to radiotherapy plus ipilimumab. Some clones in this sample may be carry-over from other donors' samples. Both conserved end residues are part of each CDR3. A D gene is named only where the DNA matches it firmly. The size field is filled for only some rows; it gives once, few, many or a size class.

-,TRBJ2-7,-,TRBV18,CASSPSGSGLGEQYF,TGTGCCAGCTCACCTTCGGGGTCCGGGCTAGGCGAGCAGTACTTC
-,TRBJ1-3,-,TRBV5-1,CASSLSQSSGNTIYF,TGCGCCAGCAGCTTATCACAGAGCTCTGGAAACACCATATATTTT
-,TRBJ1-5,few,TRBV7-6,CASSSQNQPQHF,TGTGCCAGCAGCTCCCAAAATCAGCCCCAGCATTTT
-,TRBJ1-1,-,TRBV28,CASSLSGGDTEAFF,TGTGCCAGCAGTTTATCGGGGGGGGACACTGAAGCTTTCTTT
TRBD2,TRBJ2-2,-,TRBV5-5,CASSLGGGRVSGELFF,TGTGCCAGCAGCTTGGGCGGGGGGCGAGTCTCCGGGGAGCTGTTTTTT
TRBD1,TRBJ1-1,-,TRBV5-1,CASSISGTGNTEAFF,TGCGCCAGCAGCATCTCCGGGACAGGTAACACTGAAGCTTTCTTT
TRBD1,TRBJ2-6,-,TRBV9,CASSVGQGWISGANVLTF,TGTGCCAGCAGCGTCGGACAGGGGTGGATCTCTGGGGCCAACGTCCTGACTTTC
-,TRBJ1-2,-,TRBV28,CASNRGQSSGYTF,TGTGCCAGCAACCGAGGACAGTCTTCTGGCTACACCTTC
-,TRBJ2-1,-,TRBV15,CATSRRQGNYNEQFF,TGTGCCACCAGCAGAAGGCAGGGGAACTACAATGAGCAGTTCTTC
TRBD1,TRBJ2-5,once,TRBV19,CASSIETGGALTETQYF,TGTGCCAGTAGTATAGAGACAGGGGGCGCGTTAACAGAGACCCAGTACTTC
TRBD1,TRBJ1-2,once,TRBV28,CASSARTGANYGYTF,TGTGCCAGCAGTGCCAGGACAGGGGCAAACTATGGCTACACCTTC
TRBD1,TRBJ2-5,-,TRBV5-1,CASSRLGQFQETQYF,TGCGCCAGCAGCAGGCTGGGACAGTTCCAAGAGACCCAGTACTTC
TRBD1,TRBJ2-5,-,TRBV19,CASSRDRGIRETQYF,TGTGCCAGTAGCAGGGACAGGGGGATTCGGGAGACCCAGTACTTC
-,TRBJ2-7,-,TRBV5-5,CASSPLDSYEQYF,TGTGCCAGCAGCCCCCTGGACAGTTACGAGCAGTACTTC
-,TRBJ2-7,-,TRBV7-9,CASTLGSGNYEQYF,TGTGCCAGCACCCTAGGAAGCGGAAACTACGAGCAGTACTTC
TRBD1,TRBJ2-5,-,TRBV18,CASSPPGTGVFETQYF,TGTGCCAGCTCACCACCGGGGACAGGGGTCTTTGAGACCCAGTACTTC
TRBD2,TRBJ2-3,-,TRBV5-5,CASSLFGRGTDTQYF,TGTGCCAGCAGCTTGTTCGGGAGGGGCACAGATACGCAGTATTTT
TRBD1,TRBJ2-2,-,TRBV5-1,CASSHDRGVMTGELFF,TGCGCCAGCAGTCATGACAGGGGTGTTATGACCGGGGAGCTGTTTTTT
TRBD2,TRBJ2-1,few,TRBV29-1,CSVGAGVQARYNEQFF,TGCAGCGTTGGGGCGGGAGTCCAGGCCCGCTACAATGAGCAGTTCTTC
-,TRBJ1-2,-,TRBV5-5,CASSLEWGPLYGYTF,TGTGCCAGCAGCTTGGAATGGGGCCCCCTTTATGGCTACACCTTC
TRBD2,TRBJ2-5,-,TRBV2,CASSEPGLVQTQYF,TGTGCCAGCAGTGAACCGGGACTAGTACAGACCCAGTACTTC
TRBD2,TRBJ2-3,few,TRBV10-3,CAISTGRGTDTQYF,TGTGCCATCAGTACCGGGAGGGGCACAGATACGCAGTATTTT
-,TRBJ2-1,-,TRBV19,CASSIGPGSYNEQFF,TGTGCCAGTAGTATTGGTCCCGGCTCCTACAATGAGCAGTTCTTC
TRBD2,TRBJ2-6,-,TRBV29-1,CSVEREGPNVLTF,TGCAGCGTTGAAAGGGAGGGCCCCAACGTCCTGACTTTC
TRBD2,TRBJ2-1,-,TRBV9,CASSVGLAQRGNNEQFF,TGTGCCAGCAGCGTAGGTCTGGCCCAGCGGGGCAACAATGAGCAGTTCTTC
TRBD1,TRBJ2-1,-,TRBV7-2,CASSGQGISSYNEQFF,TGTGCCAGCAGCGGACAGGGAATAAGCTCCTACAATGAGCAGTTCTTC
-,TRBJ1-1,many,TRBV15,CATSREDSREAFF,TGTGCCACCAGCAGGGAAGACAGCCGTGAAGCTTTCTTT
-,TRBJ1-2,few,TRBV14,CASSQDRIFGYGYTF,TGTGCCAGCAGCCAAGATAGAATTTTCGGCTATGGCTACACCTTC
-,TRBJ2-5,-,TRBV6-1,CASSGPGGTVYF,TGTGCCAGCAGTGGGCCGGGGGGCACCGTGTACTTC
-,TRBJ2-7,-,TRBV11-3,CASSLVVGGEQYF,TGTGCCAGCAGCTTAGTTGTGGGAGGCGAGCAGTACTTC
-,TRBJ1-1,many,TRBV6-6,CASSDGQNTEAFF,TGTGCCAGCAGTGACGGACAGAACACTGAAGCTTTCTTT
TRBD1,TRBJ2-7,-,TRBV5-1,CASSPRASGGRGEQYF,TGCGCCAGCAGCCCTCGAGCGTCAGGGGGAAGGGGCGAGCAGTACTTC
-,TRBJ2-5,-,TRBV14,CASSQLVVGTQYF,TGTGCCAGCAGCCAACTTGTAGTTGGGACCCAGTACTTC
-,TRBJ1-3,-,TRBV15,CATSSNYGESSGNTIYF,TGTGCCACCAGCAGCAATTACGGAGAGAGCTCTGGAAACACCATATATTTT
TRBD2,TRBJ2-1,-,TRBV10-2,CASRTSGGYNEQFF,TGCGCCAGCAGGACTAGCGGAGGATACAATGAGCAGTTCTTC
TRBD2,TRBJ2-2,-,TRBV19,CASTPLVGASGRGNTGELFF,TGTGCCAGCACCCCGTTGGTCGGGGCTAGCGGGAGGGGGAACACCGGGGAGCTGTTTTTT
-,TRBJ2-5,-,TRBV14,CASSTLASVKETQYF,TGTGCCAGCAGCACCCTAGCGTCGGTAAAAGAGACCCAGTACTTC
-,TRBJ2-2,few,TRBV5-5,CASSSGAGNTGELFF,TGTGCCAGCAGCTCAGGGGCGGGCAACACCGGGGAGCTGTTTTTT
TRBD1,TRBJ1-4,-,TRBV5-1,CASSLQGAREKLFF,TGCGCCAGCAGCTTACAGGGGGCGAGGGAAAAACTGTTTTTT
-,TRBJ1-1,-,TRBV5-1,CASSRGVDTEAFF,TGCGCCAGCAGCAGGGGCGTGGACACTGAAGCTTTCTTT
TRBD2,TRBJ2-2,-,TRBV5-4,CASSPSRLAGTTGELFF,TGTGCCAGCAGCCCCTCGAGACTAGCGGGAACCACCGGGGAGCTGTTTTTT
TRBD2,TRBJ2-1,-,TRBV4-2,CASSQHSGTSGRNEQFF,TGTGCCAGCAGCCAACATTCCGGGACTAGCGGGAGGAATGAGCAGTTCTTC
TRBD2,TRBJ2-3,-,TRBV5-6,CASSLVAGGGTDTQYF,TGTGCCAGCAGCTTAGTAGCGGGGGGCGGCACAGATACGCAGTATTTT
-,TRBJ2-5,few,TRBV7-9,CASSLFGTLQETQYF,TGTGCCAGCAGCTTATTTGGGACACTTCAAGAGACCCAGTACTTC
-,TRBJ1-2,once,TRBV4-2,CASSQDWGPYGYTF,TGTGCCAGCAGCCAAGACTGGGGCCCCTATGGCTACACCTTC